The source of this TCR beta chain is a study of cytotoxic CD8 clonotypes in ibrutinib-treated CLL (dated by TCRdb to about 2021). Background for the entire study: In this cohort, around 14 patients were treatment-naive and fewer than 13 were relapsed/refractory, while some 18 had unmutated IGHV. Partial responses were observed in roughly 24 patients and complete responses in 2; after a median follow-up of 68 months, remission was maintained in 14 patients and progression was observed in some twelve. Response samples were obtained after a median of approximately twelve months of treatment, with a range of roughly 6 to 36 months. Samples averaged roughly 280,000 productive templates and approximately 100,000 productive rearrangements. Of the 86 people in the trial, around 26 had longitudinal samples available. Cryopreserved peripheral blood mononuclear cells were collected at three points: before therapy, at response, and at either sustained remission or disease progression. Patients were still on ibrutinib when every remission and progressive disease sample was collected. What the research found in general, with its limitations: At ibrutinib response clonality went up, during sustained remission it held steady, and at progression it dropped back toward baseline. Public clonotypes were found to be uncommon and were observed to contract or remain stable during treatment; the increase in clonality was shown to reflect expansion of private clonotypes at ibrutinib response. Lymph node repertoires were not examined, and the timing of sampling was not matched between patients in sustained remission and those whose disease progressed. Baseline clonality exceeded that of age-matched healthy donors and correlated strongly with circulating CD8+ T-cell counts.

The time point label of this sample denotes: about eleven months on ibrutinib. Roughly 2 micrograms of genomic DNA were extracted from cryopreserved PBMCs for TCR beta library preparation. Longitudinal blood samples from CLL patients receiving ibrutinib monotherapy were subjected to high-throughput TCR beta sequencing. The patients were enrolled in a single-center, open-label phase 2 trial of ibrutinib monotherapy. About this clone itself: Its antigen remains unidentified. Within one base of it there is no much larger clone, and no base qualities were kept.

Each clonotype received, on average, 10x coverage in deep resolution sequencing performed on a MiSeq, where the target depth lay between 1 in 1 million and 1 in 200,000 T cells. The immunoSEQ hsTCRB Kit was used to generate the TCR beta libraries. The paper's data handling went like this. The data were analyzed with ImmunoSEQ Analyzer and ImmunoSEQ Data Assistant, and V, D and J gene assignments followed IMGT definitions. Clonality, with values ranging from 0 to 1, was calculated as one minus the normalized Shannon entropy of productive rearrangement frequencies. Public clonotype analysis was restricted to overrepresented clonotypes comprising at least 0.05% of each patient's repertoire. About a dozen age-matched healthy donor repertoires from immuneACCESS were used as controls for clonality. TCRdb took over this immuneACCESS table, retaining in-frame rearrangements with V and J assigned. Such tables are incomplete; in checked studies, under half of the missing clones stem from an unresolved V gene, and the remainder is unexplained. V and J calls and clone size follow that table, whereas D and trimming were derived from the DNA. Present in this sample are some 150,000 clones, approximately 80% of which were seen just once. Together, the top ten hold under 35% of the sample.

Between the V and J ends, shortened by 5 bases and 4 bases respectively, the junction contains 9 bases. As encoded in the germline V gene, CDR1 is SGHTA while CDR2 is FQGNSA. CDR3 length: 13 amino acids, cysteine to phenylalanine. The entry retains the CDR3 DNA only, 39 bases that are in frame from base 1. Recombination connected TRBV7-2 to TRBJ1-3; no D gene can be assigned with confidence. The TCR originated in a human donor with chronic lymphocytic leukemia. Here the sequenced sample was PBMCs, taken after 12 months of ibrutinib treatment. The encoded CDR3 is CASSPSRGNTIYF. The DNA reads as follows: TGTGCCAGCAGCCCGAGTAGGGGAAACACCATATATTTT.